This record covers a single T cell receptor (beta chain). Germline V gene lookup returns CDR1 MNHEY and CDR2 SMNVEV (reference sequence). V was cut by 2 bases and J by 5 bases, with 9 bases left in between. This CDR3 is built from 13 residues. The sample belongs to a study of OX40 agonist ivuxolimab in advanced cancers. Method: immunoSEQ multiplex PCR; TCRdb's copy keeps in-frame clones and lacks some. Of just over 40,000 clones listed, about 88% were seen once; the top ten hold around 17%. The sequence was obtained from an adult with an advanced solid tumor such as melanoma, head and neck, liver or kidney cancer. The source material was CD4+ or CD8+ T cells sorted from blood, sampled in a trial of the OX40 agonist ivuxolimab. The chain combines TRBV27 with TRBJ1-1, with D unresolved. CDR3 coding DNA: TGTGCCAGCAGTTTAGCCGGAGGGACTGAAGCTTTCTTT. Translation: CASSLAGGTEAFF.